Listed below are T cell receptor beta chains from one sample, sequenced in a study of T cells in Graves' hyperthyroidism and ophthalmopathy. TCRdb called the multiplex PCR reads again in MiXCR, with one record for every CDR3 protein. The profile shows a few hundred thousand distinct CDR3 sequences, more than 15% of them singletons. The material sequenced was blood. The source of these receptors is a woman aged 30 to 39 with Graves' hyperthyroidism. The CDR3 runs from the conserved cysteine through the conserved F or W. The order of the fields is clone size, D gene, J gene, V gene, CDR3 DNA, CDR3 protein. A D gene is named only where the DNA matches it firmly. Size is stated for part of the rows, as once, few or many counts, or as a class when the clone is expanded.

>NA|TRBD1|TRBJ2-2|TRBV28
TGTGCCAGCAGCTCGGGACAGCTCACCGGGGAGCTGCTTTTT
CASSSGQLTGELLF
>NA|NA|TRBJ2-3|TRBV19
TGTGCCAGTAGTATGTTGGAGATCACAGATACGCAGTATTTT
CASSMLEITDTQYF
>NA|NA|TRBJ2-5|TRBV2
TGTGCCAGCAGTGCCGGACGGATCTCACAAGGGCGACGGGTTGAGACCCAGTACTTC
CASSAGRISQGRRVETQYF
>few|NA|TRBJ2-3|TRBV7-9
TGTGCCAGCACCAAAGGGGCTTCAGGGGCGAGCACAGATACGCAGTATTTT
CASTKGASGASTDTQYF
>many|NA|TRBJ2-3|TRBV5-1
TGCGCCAGCAGCCTCACTAGGGAGGGGGCAGATACGCAGTATTTT
CASSLTREGADTQYF
>few|TRBD2|TRBJ2-1|TRBV15
TGTGCCACCAGCAGAGACCCTCGACTAGCGGACAATGAGCAGTTCTTC
CATSRDPRLADNEQFF
>many|NA|TRBJ1-1|TRBV28
TGTGCCAGCAGTTTAGGCGGGCCCCGGAACACTGAAGCTTTCTTT
CASSLGGPRNTEAFF
>many|NA|TRBJ2-3|TRBV7-9
TGTGCCAGCAGCTTTGGGTCGAGCACAGATACGCAGTATTTT
CASSFGSSTDTQYF
>few|NA|TRBJ2-7|TRBV27
TGTGCCAGCAGTTCGGGGTCCGACGAGCAGTACTTC
CASSSGSDEQYF
>many|NA|TRBJ1-5|TRBV3-1
TGTGCCAGCAGCCATGGAAGGGATCAGCCCCAGCATTTT
CASSHGRDQPQHF
>NA|NA|TRBJ2-2|TRBV5-1
TGCGCCAGCAGCTTGGAAGACAGGTACACCGGGGAGCTGTTTTTT
CASSLEDRYTGELFF
>many|TRBD2|TRBJ2-1|TRBV6-1
TGTGCCAGCAGAACGACTAGCGGGAGCGCCAATGAGCAGTTCTTC
CASRTTSGSANEQFF
>many|TRBD2|TRBJ2-3|TRBV15
TGTGCCACCAGCAGACCGAGCGGGAAGAGCACAGATACGCAGTATTTT
CATSRPSGKSTDTQYF
>NA|NA|TRBJ1-5|TRBV6-1
TGTGCCAGCAGCCCACGGCAGGGTATTGTGAGCAATCAGCCCCAGCATTTT
CASSPRQGIVSNQPQHF
>few|TRBD2|TRBJ2-7|TRBV20-1
TGCAGTGCAACTAGCGGGAGGGTCGACGAGCAGTACTTC
CSATSGRVDEQYF
>NA|TRBD1|TRBJ2-3|TRBV24-1
TGTGCCACCAGTCCGGGACAGGATTTACCAGATACGCAGTATTTT
CATSPGQDLPDTQYF
>many|NA|TRBJ2-2|TRBV11-1
TGTGCCAGCAGCTTAGCGACGGGGGCAGACCACCGAAGGGAGCTGTTTTTT
CASSLATGADHRRELFF
>many|NA|TRBJ2-2|TRBV7-2
TGTGCCAGCAGCCCCCAACTTAGCGTCGGGGAGCTGTTTTTT
CASSPQLSVGELFF
>NA|NA|TRBJ1-2|TRBV24-1
TGTGCCACCAGTGCAAGGACAGAGTATGGCTACACCTTC
CATSARTEYGYTF
>NA|TRBD1|TRBJ2-7|TRBV7-9
TGTGCCAGCAGCTTACACCGGGACAGGGAGTACGAGCAGTACTTC
CASSLHRDREYEQYF
>NA|NA|TRBJ1-5|TRBV28
TGTGCCAGCAGTTTTGTGGGGAAACAGCCCCAGCATTTT
CASSFVGKQPQHF
>NA|NA|TRBJ1-1|TRBV5-6
TGTGCCAGCAGCCCGCTGACAGCAACCTACACTGAAGCTTTCTTT
CASSPLTATYTEAFF
>NA|NA|TRBJ2-7|TRBV5-1
TGCGCCAGCAGCTTCTCCTCGTCGGTATCCTACGAGCAGTACTTC
CASSFSSSVSYEQYF
>once|NA|TRBJ2-7|TRBV7-6
TGTGCCAGCAGCTTAGCGTCATCAGGGACCTACGAGCAGTACTTC
CASSLASSGTYEQYF
>many|NA|TRBJ2-7|TRBV29-1
TGCAGCGTTCAAGGGGATTACGAGCAGTACTTC
CSVQGDYEQYF
>NA|TRBD2|TRBJ2-1|TRBV11-2
TGTGCCAGCAGCCCCTGGGGACTAGCGGTCTACAATGAGCAGTTCTTC
CASSPWGLAVYNEQFF
>many|TRBD2|TRBJ2-3|TRBV5-1
TGCGCCAGCTCACAGACTAGCGGGAGATGGGGCGGGCAAGATACGCAGTATTTT
CASSQTSGRWGGQDTQYF
>many|TRBD1|TRBJ1-2|TRBV6-1
TGTGCCAGCAAGAGGGACAGGGCTCCTTCTGACTATGGCTACACCTTC
CASKRDRAPSDYGYTF
>few|NA|TRBJ2-1|TRBV7-9
TGTGCCAGCAGGAGTCAACAGTCGGACAATGAGCAGTTCTTC
CASRSQQSDNEQFF
>once|NA|TRBJ1-4|TRBV11-2
TGTGCCAGCAGCCCACCCTCGTGGGCGCCTAATGAAAAACTGTTTTTT
CASSPPSWAPNEKLFF
>many|NA|TRBJ2-2|TRBV28
TGTGCCAGCAGTTTGGCTCATCAAATAGGCGGGGAGCTGTTTTTT
CASSLAHQIGGELFF
>NA|NA|TRBJ2-3|TRBV12-3/TRBV12-4
TGTGCCAGCAGTTTCGGACTGAAAATGATCCCTAGCACAGATACGCAGTATTTT
CASSFGLKMIPSTDTQYF
>few|NA|TRBJ1-1|TRBV18
TGTGCCAGCTCACCATGGTCTGGTGGGGGGCTCGGGACTGAAGCTTTCTTT
CASSPWSGGGLGTEAFF
>few|NA|TRBJ2-3|TRBV5-4
TGTGCCAGCAGCGGAGGAACTCAAGGGCCACGGGATACGCAGTATTTT
CASSGGTQGPRDTQYF
>NA|NA|TRBJ2-2|TRBV6-2/TRBV6-3
TGTGCCAGCAGAGCCGCCGGACGCGAGCTGTTTTTT
CASRAAGRELFF
>many|NA|TRBJ2-3|TRBV7-2
TGTGCCAGCAGCTTATGGGCGGCAGCAGAAGATACGCAGTATTTT
CASSLWAAAEDTQYF
>many|TRBD2|TRBJ2-1|TRBV11-2
TGTGCCAGCAGCTTAGATCCTAGCGGGAGCCCAATCTACAATGAGCAGTTCTTC
CASSLDPSGSPIYNEQFF
>NA|NA|TRBJ2-7|TRBV7-9
TGTGCCAGCAGCCAAGACCGGACAGTCACACTCTCCTACGAGCAGTACTTC
CASSQDRTVTLSYEQYF
>NA|TRBD2|TRBJ2-1|TRBV20-1
TGCAGTGCGGGCAGGACTAGCGGGACCAATGAGCAGTTCTTC
CSAGRTSGTNEQFF
>many|TRBD1|TRBJ1-1|TRBV28
TGTGCCAGCATCTCAGGCAGGGGGCACTATACGAACACTGAAGCTTTCTTT
CASISGRGHYTNTEAFF
>few|NA|TRBJ2-1|TRBV15
TGTGCCACAAGGGGGATGAATGAGCAGTTCTTC
CATRGMNEQFF
>many|NA|TRBJ1-1|TRBV3-1
TGTGCCAGCAGCCAACCCAGGGTCACTGAAGCTTTCTTT
CASSQPRVTEAFF
>NA|TRBD1|TRBJ1-2|TRBV30
TGTGCCTGGACTACCCGGACCGACAGGGGGATAGGCTACACCTTC
CAWTTRTDRGIGYTF
>NA|TRBD1|TRBJ2-3|TRBV30
TGTGCCTGGAGTCCCGGGACAGGGGAAACAGATACGCAGTATTTT
CAWSPGTGETDTQYF
>few|NA|TRBJ2-3|TRBV6-2/TRBV6-3
TGTGCCAGCAGTTACGAAGGGAGAAGCACAGATACGCAGTATTTT
CASSYEGRSTDTQYF
>many|TRBD2|TRBJ2-3|TRBV6-1
TGTGCCAGCAGTGGGCGGACTAGCAGACTCACAGATACGCAGTATTTT
CASSGRTSRLTDTQYF
>many|TRBD2|TRBJ2-7|TRBV20-1
TGCAGTGCTTTAAGGACGGGGACTACCTACGAGCAGTACTTC
CSALRTGTTYEQYF
>few|NA|TRBJ1-2|TRBV20-1
TGCAGTGCTAGAACGGACGACTATGGCTACACCTTC
CSARTDDYGYTF
>NA|NA|TRBJ2-7|TRBV30
TGTGCCTGGAGAGGGGGAGTCGAGCAGTACTTC
CAWRGGVEQYF
>many|NA|TRBJ2-2|TRBV20-1
TGCAGTGCTTTAATAAACACCGGGGAGCTGTTTTTT
CSALINTGELFF
>many|TRBD1|TRBJ2-5|TRBV18
TGTGCCAGCTCTCCTCCTGGGACAGGATTCCAAGAGACCCAGTACTTC
CASSPPGTGFQETQYF
>many|NA|TRBJ2-5|TRBV12-3/TRBV12-4
TGTGCCAGCAGTTTAGACATCCCCCAAGAGACCCAGTACTTC
CASSLDIPQETQYF
>many|NA|TRBJ1-4|TRBV18
TGTGCCAGCTCACTGGGCGATAATGAAAAACTGTTTTTT
CASSLGDNEKLFF
>many|TRBD1|TRBJ2-7|TRBV3-1
TGTGCCAGCAGACGGACAGGGGGATCCTACGAGCAGTACTTC
CASRRTGGSYEQYF
>many|NA|TRBJ1-1|TRBV7-9
TGTGCCAGCAGCTTACCTCGGGGGTTTCGGACTGAAGCTTTCTTT
CASSLPRGFRTEAFF